The count of the clone carrying this TCR beta chain is one. This specimen comes from a study of blood T cell repertoires in COVID-19. Clones were read by immunoSEQ multiplex PCR, and TCRdb kept only the in-frame ones, dropping some. Among under 300,000 clones listed, less than 90% were seen once. This TCR derives from a man in his fifties or sixties who had recovered from COVID-19. The sample taken for sequencing was peripheral blood.

Here the CDR3 DNA reads TGTGCCAGCTTAGGGGCGGGGGGGGACAATCAGCCCCAGCATTTT. Translated, it gives CASLGAGGDNQPQHF. The rearrangement links TRBV2 to TRBJ1-5; the D gene is possibly TRBD1 (5 bases). Germline V gene data show CDR1 as SNHLY and CDR2 as FYNNEI. CDR3 length: 15 amino acids. With 8 bases removed from V and 3 bases from J, the gap between germline ends came to 17 bases.